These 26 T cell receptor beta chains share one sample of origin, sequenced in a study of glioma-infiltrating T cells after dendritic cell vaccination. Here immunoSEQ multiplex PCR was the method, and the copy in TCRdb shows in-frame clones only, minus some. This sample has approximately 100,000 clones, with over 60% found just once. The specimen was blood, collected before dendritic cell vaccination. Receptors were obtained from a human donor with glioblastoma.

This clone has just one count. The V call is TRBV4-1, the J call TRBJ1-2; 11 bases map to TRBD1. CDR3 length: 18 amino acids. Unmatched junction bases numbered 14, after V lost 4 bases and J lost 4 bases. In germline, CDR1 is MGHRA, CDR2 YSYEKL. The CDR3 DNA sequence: TGCGCCAGCAGCCGAGCCCGGGACAGGGGGGGCGCCCTCTATGGCTACACCTTC. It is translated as CASSRARDRGGALYGYTF.

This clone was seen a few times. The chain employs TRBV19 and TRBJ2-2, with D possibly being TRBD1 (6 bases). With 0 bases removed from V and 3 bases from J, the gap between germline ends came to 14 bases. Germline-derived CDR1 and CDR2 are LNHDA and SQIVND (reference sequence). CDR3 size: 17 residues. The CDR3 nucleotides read TGTGCCAGTAGTATAGACCAATGGGGGCCGGACACCGGGGAGCTGTTTTTT. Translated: CASSIDQWGPDTGELFF. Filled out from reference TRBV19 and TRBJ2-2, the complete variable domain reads DGGITQSPKYLFRKEGQNVTLSCEQNLNHDAMYWYRQDPGQGLRLIYYSQIVNDFQKGDIAEGYSVSREKKESFPLTVTSAQKNPTAFYLCASSIDQWGPDTGELFFGEGSRLTVL.

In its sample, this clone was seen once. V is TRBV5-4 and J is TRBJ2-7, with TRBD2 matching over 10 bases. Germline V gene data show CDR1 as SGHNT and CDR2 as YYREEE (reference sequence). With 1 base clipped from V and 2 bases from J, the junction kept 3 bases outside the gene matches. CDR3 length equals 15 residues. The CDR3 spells CASSLILAGAYEQYF. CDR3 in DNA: TGTGCCAGCAGCTTGATCCTAGCGGGGGCCTACGAGCAGTACTTC.

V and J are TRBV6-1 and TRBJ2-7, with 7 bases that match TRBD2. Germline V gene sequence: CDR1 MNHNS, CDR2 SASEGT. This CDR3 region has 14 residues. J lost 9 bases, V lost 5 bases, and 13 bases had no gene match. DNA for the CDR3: TGTGCCAGCAGTTCACCGGGACTACCTACGATGCAGTACTTC. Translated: CASSSPGLPTMQYF.

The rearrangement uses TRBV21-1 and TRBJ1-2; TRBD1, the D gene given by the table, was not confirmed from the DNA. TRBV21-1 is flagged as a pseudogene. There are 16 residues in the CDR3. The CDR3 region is CASSKDSNRGGYGYTF. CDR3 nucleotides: TGTGCCAGCAGCAAAGATTCTAACAGGGGGGGCTATGGCTACACCTTC.

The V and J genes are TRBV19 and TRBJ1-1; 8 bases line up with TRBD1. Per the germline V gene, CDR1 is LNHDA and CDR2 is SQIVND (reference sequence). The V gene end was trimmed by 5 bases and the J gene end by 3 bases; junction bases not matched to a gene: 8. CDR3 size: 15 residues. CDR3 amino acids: CASSSGTGWDTEAFF. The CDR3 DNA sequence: TGTGCCAGTAGTTCGGGGACAGGATGGGACACTGAAGCTTTCTTT.

The CDR3 is CASSPHDRANEQYF. The CDR3 DNA is TGTGCCAGCAGCCCTCATGACAGGGCGAACGAGCAGTACTTC. The chain joins TRBV5-4 to TRBJ2-7, with 7 bases aligning to TRBD1. V dropped 4 bases and J dropped 5; count of bases not matched to a gene: 9. The germline V gene encodes CDR1 SGHNT and CDR2 YYREEE (reference sequence). The length of the CDR3 is 14 residues.

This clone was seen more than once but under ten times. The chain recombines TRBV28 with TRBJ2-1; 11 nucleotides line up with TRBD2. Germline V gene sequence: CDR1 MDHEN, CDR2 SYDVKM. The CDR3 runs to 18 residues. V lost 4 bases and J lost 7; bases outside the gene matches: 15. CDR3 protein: CASSSPSGLAGGPNEQFF. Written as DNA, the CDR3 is TGTGCCAGCAGTTCCCCTTCCGGATTAGCGGGAGGGCCTAATGAGCAGTTCTTC.

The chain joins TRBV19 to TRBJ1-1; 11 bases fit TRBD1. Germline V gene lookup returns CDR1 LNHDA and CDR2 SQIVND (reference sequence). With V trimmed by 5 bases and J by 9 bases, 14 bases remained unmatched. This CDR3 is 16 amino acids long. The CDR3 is CASSPKLGQGAEKAFF. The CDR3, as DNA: TGTGCCAGTAGTCCCAAATTAGGACAGGGGGCGGAAAAAGCTTTCTTT.

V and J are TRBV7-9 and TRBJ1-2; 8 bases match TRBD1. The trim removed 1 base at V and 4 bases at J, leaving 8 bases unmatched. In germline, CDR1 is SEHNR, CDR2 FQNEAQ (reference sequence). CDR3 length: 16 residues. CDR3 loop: CASSLEVPGGFYGYTF. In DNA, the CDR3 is TGTGCCAGCAGCTTAGAGGTCCCAGGGGGCTTCTATGGCTACACCTTC.

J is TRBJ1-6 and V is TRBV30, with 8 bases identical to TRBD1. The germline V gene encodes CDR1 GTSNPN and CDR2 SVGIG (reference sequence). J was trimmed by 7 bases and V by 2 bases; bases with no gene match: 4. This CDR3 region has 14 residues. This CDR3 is CAWSKGQGNSPLHF. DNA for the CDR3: TGTGCCTGGAGTAAAGGACAGGGCAATTCACCCCTCCACTTT.

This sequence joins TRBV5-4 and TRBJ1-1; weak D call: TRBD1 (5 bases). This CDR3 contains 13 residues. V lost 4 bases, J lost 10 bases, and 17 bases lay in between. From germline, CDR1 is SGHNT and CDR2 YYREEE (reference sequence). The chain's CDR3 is CASSPGLLAGAFF. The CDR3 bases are TGTGCCAGCAGCCCGGGACTACTAGCGGGAGCTTTCTTT.

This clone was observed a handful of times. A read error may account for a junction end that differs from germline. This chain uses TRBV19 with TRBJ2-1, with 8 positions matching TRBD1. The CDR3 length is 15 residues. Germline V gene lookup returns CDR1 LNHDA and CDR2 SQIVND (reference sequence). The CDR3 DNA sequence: TGTGCCAGTAGCATAGACAGGGGCCCACGGAATGAGCAGTTCTTC. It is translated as CASSIDRGPRNEQFF. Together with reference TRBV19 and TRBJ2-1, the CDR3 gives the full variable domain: DGGITQSPKYLFRKEGQNVTLSCEQNLNHDAMYWYRQDPGQGLRLIYYSQIVNDFQKGDIAEGYSVSREKKESFPLTVTSAQKNPTAFYLCASSIDRGPRNEQFFGPGTRLTVL.

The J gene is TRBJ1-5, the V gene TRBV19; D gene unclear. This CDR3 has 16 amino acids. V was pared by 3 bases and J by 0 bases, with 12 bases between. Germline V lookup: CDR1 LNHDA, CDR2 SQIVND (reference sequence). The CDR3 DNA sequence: TGTGCCAGTAGTATGCTCTGGGCGTATAGCAATCAGCCCCAGCATTTT. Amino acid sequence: CASSMLWAYSNQPQHF.

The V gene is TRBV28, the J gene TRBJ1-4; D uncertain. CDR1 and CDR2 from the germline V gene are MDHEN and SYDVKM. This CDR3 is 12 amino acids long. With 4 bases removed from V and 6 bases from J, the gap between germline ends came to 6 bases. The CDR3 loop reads CASSSGYEKLFF. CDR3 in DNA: TGTGCCAGCAGTTCGGGGTATGAAAAACTGTTTTTT.

The CDR3 region has the DNA TGCGCCAGCAGCCAGGGGACAGGGGTAACAGAGACCCAGTACTTC. This codes for CASSQGTGVTETQYF. The chain couples TRBV5-1 to TRBJ2-5; TRBD1 matches at 10 bases. The germline gives CDR1 SGHRS, CDR2 YFSETQ. This CDR3 has 15 residues. V gave up 4 bases and J gave up 4 bases; unmatched junction bases: 7.

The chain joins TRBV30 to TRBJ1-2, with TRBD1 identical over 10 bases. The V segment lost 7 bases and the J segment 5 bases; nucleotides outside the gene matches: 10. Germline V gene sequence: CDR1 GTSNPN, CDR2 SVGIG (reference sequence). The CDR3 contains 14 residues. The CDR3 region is CAFLTGGFRYGYTF. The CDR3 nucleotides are TGTGCCTTCTTGACAGGGGGCTTTAGGTATGGCTACACCTTC.

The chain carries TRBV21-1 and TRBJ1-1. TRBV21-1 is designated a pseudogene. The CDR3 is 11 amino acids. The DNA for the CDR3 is TGTATGCGGGGCCCTTACACTGAAGCTTTCTTT. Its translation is CMRGPYTEAFF.

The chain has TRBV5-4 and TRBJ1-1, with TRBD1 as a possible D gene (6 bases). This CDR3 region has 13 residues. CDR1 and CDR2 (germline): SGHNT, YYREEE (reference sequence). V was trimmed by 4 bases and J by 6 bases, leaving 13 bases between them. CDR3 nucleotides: TGTGCCAGCAGCAAGGACGACAGGCCTGAAGCTTTCTTT. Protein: CASSKDDRPEAFF.

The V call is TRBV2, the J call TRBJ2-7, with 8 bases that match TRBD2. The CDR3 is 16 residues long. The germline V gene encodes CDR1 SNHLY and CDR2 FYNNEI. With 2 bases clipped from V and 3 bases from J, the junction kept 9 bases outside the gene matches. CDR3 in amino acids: CASSEIGGANNYEQYF. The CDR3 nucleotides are TGTGCCAGCAGTGAAATCGGGGGGGCAAATAACTACGAGCAGTACTTC.

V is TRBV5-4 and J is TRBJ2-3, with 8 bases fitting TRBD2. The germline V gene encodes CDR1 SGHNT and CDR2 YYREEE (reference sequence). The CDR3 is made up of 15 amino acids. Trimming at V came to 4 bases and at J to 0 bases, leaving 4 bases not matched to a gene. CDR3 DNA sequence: TGTGCCAGCAGCCGTAGCGGGGACAGCACAGATACGCAGTATTTT. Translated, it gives CASSRSGDSTDTQYF.

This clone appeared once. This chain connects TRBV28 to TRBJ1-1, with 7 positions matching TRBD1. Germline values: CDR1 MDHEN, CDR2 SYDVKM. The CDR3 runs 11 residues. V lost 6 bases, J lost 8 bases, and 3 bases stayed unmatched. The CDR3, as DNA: TGTGCCAGCAGGCACAGGGGAGAAGCTTTCTTT. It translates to CASRHRGEAFF.

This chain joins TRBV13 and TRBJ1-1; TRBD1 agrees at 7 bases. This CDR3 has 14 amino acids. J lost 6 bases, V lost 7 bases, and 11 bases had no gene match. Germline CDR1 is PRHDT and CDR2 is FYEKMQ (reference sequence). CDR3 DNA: TGTGCCAGCACCAAACGGCAGGGGGTGGCTGAAGCTTTCTTT. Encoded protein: CASTKRQGVAEAFF. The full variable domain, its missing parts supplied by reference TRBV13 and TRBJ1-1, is AAGVIQSPRHLIKEKRETATLKCYPIPRHDTVYWYQQGPGQDPQFLISFYEKMQSDKGSIPDRFSAQQFSDYHSELNMSSLELGDSALYFCASTKRQGVAEAFFGQGTRLTVV.

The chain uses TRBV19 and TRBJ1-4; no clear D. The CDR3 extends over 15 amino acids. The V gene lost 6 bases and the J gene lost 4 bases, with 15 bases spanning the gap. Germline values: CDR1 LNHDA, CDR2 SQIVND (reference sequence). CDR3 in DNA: TGTGCCAGTAGCTCCCCCGGGTCCGTTAATGAAAAACTGTTTTTT. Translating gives CASSSPGSVNEKLFF.

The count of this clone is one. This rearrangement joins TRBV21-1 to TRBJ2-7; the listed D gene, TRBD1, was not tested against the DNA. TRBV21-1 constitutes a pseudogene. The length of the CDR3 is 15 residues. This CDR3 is CASRPSGGTGDEQYF. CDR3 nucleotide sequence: TGTGCCAGCAGGCCCAGCGGGGGGACAGGGGACGAGCAGTACTTC.

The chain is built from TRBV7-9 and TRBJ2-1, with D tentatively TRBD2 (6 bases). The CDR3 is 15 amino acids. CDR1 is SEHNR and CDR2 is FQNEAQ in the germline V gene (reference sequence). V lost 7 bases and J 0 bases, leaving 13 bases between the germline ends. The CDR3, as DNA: TGTGCCAGCACGGGACGGGGGAACTCCTACAATGAGCAGTTCTTC. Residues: CASTGRGNSYNEQFF.